This TCR beta chain was recorded in a study of cytomegalovirus exposure and HLA in healthy donors. Study-level findings and limits: Further analysis was carried out later, and it showed several of the most significant clusters appearing linked to common viral pathogens. A later analysis showed TCR association rates differing by HLA locus, peaking at DRB1 and lowest at HLA-C. The study recorded about 160 TCR beta chains that were cytomegalovirus-associated.

A multiplex PCR was run with 60 Vbeta primers and 13 Jbeta primers. The data were produced by immunoSEQ multiplex PCR, yet TCRdb's version contains in-frame clones alone and is incomplete. The sample's table shows about 48,000 clones. The CDR3 runs 18 residues. V gave up 5 bases and J gave up 4 bases; unmatched junction bases: 15. Germline V gene data show CDR1 as MNHGY and CDR2 as SVAAGI. Note on this clone: Its antigen is still unknown.

This TCR came from a woman between 35 and 50 years old in good health and CMV-seronegative. This chain links TRBV6-9 with TRBJ2-5; 11 bases map to TRBD1. The sequenced material came from PBMCs. CDR3 amino acids: CASSTYPLDRGLRETQYF. CDR3 coding DNA: TGTGCCAGCAGTACCTATCCCTTGGACAGGGGGCTGAGAGAGACCCAGTACTTC.